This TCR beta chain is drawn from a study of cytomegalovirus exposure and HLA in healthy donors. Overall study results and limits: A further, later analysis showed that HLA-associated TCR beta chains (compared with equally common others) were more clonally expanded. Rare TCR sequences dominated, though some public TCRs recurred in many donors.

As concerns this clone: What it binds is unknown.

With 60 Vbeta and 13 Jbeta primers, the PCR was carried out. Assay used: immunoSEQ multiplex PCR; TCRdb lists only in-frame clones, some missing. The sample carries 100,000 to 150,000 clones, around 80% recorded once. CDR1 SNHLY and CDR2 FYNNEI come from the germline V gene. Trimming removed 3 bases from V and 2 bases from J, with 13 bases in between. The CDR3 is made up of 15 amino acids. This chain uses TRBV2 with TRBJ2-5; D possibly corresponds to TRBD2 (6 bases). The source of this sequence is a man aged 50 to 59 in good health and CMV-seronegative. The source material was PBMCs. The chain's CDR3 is CASSDWGEKQETQYF. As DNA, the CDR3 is TGTGCCAGCAGTGATTGGGGGGAGAAACAAGAGACCCAGTACTTC.